This section outlines one TCR beta chain sequence together with its context. This sample was included in a study of T cell responses to AZD1222 COVID-19 vaccine. Overall study: Pooled in the analysis were second doses at about 4 or about 12 weeks.

V dropped 0 bases and J dropped 2 bases, with 6 bases sitting between them. This CDR3 region has 14 residues. Germline V gene lookup returns CDR1 SGDLS and CDR2 YYNGEE. The table came from immunoSEQ multiplex PCR; TCRdb's copy has only in-frame clones and leaves some out. The sample consists of some 100,000 clones, more than 70% of them appearing once. The origin of this receptor is an adult in good health. The sample consisted of peripheral blood, taken on day 0 of AZD1222 vaccination. This sequence joins TRBV9 and TRBJ1-3, with D perhaps matching TRBD1 (5 bases). For the CDR3, the DNA is TGTGCCAGCAGCGTAGGAGGGGCTGGAAACACCATATATTTT. It is translated as CASSVGGAGNTIYF.